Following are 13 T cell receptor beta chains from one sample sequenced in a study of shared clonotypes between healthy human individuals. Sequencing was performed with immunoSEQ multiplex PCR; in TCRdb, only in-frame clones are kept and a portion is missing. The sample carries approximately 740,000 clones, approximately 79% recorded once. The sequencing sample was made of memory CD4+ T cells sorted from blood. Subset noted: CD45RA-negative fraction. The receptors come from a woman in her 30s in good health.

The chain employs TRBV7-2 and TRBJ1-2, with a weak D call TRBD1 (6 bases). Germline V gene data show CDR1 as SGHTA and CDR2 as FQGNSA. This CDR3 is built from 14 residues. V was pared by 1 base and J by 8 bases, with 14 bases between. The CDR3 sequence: CASSLGTGLPGYTF. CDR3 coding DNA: TGTGCCAGCAGCTTAGGTACAGGGCTCCCCGGCTACACCTTC. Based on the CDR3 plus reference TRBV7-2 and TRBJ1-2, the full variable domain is GAGVSQSPSNKVTEKGKDVELRCDPISGHTALYWYRQSLGQGLEFLIYFQGNSAPDKSGLPSDRFSAERTGGSVSTLTIQRTQQEDSAVYLCASSLGTGLPGYTFGSGTRLTVV.

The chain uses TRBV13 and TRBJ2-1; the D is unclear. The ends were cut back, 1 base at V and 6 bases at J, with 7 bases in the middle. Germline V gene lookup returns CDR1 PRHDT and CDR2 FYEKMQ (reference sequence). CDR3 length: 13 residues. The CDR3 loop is CASSLAGLNEQFF. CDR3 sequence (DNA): TGTGCCAGCAGCTTAGCTGGCCTCAATGAGCAGTTCTTC.

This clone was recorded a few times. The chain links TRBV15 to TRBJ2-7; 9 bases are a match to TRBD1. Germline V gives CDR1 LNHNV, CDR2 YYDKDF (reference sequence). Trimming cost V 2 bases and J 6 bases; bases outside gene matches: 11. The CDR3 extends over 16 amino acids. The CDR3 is CATSRNRGLQIAEQYF. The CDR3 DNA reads TGTGCCACCAGCAGAAACAGGGGGCTCCAGATTGCCGAGCAGTACTTC.

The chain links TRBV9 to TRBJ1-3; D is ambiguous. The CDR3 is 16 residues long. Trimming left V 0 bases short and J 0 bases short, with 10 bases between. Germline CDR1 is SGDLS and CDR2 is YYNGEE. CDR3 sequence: CASSVGRIHSGNTIYF. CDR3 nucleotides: TGTGCCAGCAGCGTAGGGCGGATCCACTCTGGAAACACCATATATTTT.

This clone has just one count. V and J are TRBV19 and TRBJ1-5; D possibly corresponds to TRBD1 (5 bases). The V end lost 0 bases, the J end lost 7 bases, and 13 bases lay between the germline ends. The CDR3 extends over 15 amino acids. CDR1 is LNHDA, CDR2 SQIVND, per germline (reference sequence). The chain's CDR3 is CASSIDLRGRQPQHF. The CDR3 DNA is TGTGCCAGTAGTATAGATCTGCGGGGCCGGCAGCCCCAGCATTTT.

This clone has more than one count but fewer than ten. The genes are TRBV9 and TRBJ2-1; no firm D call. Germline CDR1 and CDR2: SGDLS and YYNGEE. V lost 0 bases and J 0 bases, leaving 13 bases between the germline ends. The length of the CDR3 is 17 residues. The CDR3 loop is CASSVGIEPGSYNEQFF. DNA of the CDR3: TGTGCCAGCAGCGTAGGAATCGAACCGGGCTCCTACAATGAGCAGTTCTTC.

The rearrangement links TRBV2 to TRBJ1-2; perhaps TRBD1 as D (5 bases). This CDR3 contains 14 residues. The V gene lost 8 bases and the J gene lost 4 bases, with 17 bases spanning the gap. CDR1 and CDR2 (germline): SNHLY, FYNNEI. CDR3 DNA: TGTGCCAGCGACGGCGGACGGGGGATCTATGGCTACACCTTC. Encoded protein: CASDGGRGIYGYTF.

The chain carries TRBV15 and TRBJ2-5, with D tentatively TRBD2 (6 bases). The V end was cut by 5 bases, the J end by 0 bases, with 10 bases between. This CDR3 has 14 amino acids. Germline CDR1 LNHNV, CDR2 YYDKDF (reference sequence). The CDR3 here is CATSGQRDQETQYF. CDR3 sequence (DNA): TGTGCCACCAGCGGCCAGCGGGACCAAGAGACCCAGTACTTC.

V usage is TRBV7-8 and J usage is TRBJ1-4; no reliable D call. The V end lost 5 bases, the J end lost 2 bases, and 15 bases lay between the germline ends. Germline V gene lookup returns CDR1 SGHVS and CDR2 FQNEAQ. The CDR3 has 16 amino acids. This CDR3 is CASSPRGRGTNEKLFF. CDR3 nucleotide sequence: TGTGCCAGCAGCCCTCGAGGGCGGGGTACTAATGAAAAACTGTTTTTT.

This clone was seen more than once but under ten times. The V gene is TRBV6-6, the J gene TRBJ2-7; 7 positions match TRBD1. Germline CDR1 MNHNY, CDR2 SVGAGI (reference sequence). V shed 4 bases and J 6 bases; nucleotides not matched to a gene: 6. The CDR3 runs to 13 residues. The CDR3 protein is CASSFDRVVEQYF. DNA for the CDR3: TGTGCCAGCAGTTTCGACAGGGTGGTCGAGCAGTACTTC.

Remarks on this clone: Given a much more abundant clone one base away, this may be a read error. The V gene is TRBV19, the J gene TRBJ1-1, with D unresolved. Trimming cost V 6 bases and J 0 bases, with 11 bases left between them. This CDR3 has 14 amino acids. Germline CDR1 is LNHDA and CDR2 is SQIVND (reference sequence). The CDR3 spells CASRSDGMNTEAFF. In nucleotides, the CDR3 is TGTGCCAGTAGATCGGACGGAATGAACACTGAAGCTTTCTTT.

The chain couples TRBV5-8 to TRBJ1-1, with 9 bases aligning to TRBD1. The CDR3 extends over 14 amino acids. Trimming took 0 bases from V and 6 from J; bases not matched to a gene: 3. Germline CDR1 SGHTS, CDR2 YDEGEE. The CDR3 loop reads CASSLVTGGSEAFF. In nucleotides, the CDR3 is TGTGCCAGCAGCTTGGTCACAGGGGGCTCTGAAGCTTTCTTT.

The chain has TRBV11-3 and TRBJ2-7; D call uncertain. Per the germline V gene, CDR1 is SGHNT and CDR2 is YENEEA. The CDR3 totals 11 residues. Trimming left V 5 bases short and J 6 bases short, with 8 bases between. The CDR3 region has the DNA TGTGCCAGCAGCCACGGCGTCGAGCAGTACTTC. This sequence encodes CASSHGVEQYF.